Presented here are 14 T cell receptor beta chains from one specimen sequenced in a study of Graves' ophthalmopathy and Graves' hyperthyroidism (dated by TCRdb to between 2017 and 2018). The reads were generated on an Illumina HiSeq 2000. TCR beta CDR3 regions were amplified from RNA transcripts for repertoire sequencing. A first-round RT-PCR used HTBI primers with the Qiagen OneStep RT-PCR kit, followed by a second-round multiplex PCR, size selection and purification. Starting from the raw public reads, TCRdb applied fastp trimming at Q25, assembled clones with MiXCR and retained in-frame beta chains. Every entry covers one CDR3 protein and lists the most common genes and DNA from its rows. This sample has 1 million to 1.3 million distinct CDR3 sequences in its table, and about two fifths of those were observed once. The ten largest clonotypes hold 11% of the sample. Sequenced sample: peripheral blood or thyroid tissue (not recorded which). These receptors all come from an adult man with Graves' hyperthyroidism.

This clonotype was seen ten or more times. The chain joins TRBV19 to TRBJ2-5; 11 bases agree with TRBD1. V trimming: 5 bases; J trimming: 4 bases; junction bases outside the gene matches: 9. Germline V gives CDR1 LNHDA, CDR2 SQIVND (reference sequence). The CDR3 totals 16 residues. The CDR3 region has the DNA TGTGCCAGTAGTCCGGGGGACAGGGGGAGTGCAGAGACCCAGTACTTC. Residues: CASSPGDRGSAETQYF.

This CDR3 reads CASSEGAQYF. CDR3 coding DNA: TGTGCCAGCAGTGAAGGGGCCCAGTACTTC. The chain carries TRBV2 and TRBJ2-5; the D is unclear. The germline V and J ends were trimmed by 1 base and 9 bases, with 3 bases remaining between them. CDR1 is SNHLY, CDR2 FYNNEI, per germline. The CDR3 contains 10 residues.

V usage is TRBV15 and J usage is TRBJ2-2; 7 bases agree with TRBD1. Germline values: CDR1 LNHNV, CDR2 YYDKDF (reference sequence). The V and J ends lost 3 bases and 1 base, in that order; junction bases with no gene match: 11. The CDR3 has 18 amino acids. The CDR3 nucleotides read TGTGCCACCAGCAGGGACTTAGTTAGGACAGGGAACACCGGGGAGCTGTTTTTT. This encodes CATSRDLVRTGNTGELFF. Together with reference TRBV15 and TRBJ2-2, the CDR3 gives the full variable domain: DAMVIQNPRYQVTQFGKPVTLSCSQTLNHNVMYWYQQKSSQAPKLLFHYYDKDFNNEADTPDNFQSRRPNTSFCFLDIRSPGLGDTAMYLCATSRDLVRTGNTGELFFGEGSRLTVL.

This clonotype has at least ten counts. This chain connects TRBV10-3 to TRBJ2-7; the D gene is possibly TRBD2 (6 bases). This CDR3 has 14 amino acids. V lost 3 bases and J 1 base, leaving 10 bases between the germline ends. The germline CDR1 and CDR2 sequences are ENHRY and SYGVKD. The CDR3 nucleotides are TGTGCCATCAGTGAAGGGGACTTGTCCTACGAGCAGTACTTC. Translating it yields CAISEGDLSYEQYF.

This clonotype was counted only a few times. The chain joins TRBV5-4 to TRBJ2-5; 8 bases fit TRBD2. Unmatched junction bases numbered 10, after V lost 4 bases and J lost 5 bases. The CDR3 runs to 15 residues. The germline CDR1 and CDR2 sequences are SGHNT and YYREEE (reference sequence). This chain's CDR3 is CASSTRRGGRETQYF. The CDR3 DNA reads as TGTGCCAGCAGCACCCGACGGGGGGGCCGTGAGACCCAGTACTTC.

About this clonotype: This may be a read error, as it is one base from a much larger clone. The chain recombines TRBV7-2 with TRBJ2-7; no definite D call. The germline V gene has CDR1 SGHTA and CDR2 FQGNSA. V was pared by 6 bases and J by 6 bases, with 12 bases between. This CDR3 is 12 amino acids long. The CDR3 loop is CASSTPTCEQYF. The CDR3 DNA reads TGTGCCAGCAGTACCCCTACCTGCGAGCAGTACTTC.

The chain couples TRBV10-3 to TRBJ2-2; D unresolved. V was shortened by 0 bases and J by 0 bases, with 8 bases between the two germline ends. The CDR3 has 16 amino acids. The germline gives CDR1 ENHRY, CDR2 SYGVKD. CDR3 DNA: TGTGCCATCAGTGAGTCGGGAATCGCGAACACCGGGGAGCTGTTTTTT. Encoded protein: CAISESGIANTGELFF.

This rearrangement joins TRBV9 to TRBJ2-7; D is possibly TRBD1 or TRBD2 (5 bases each). Germline CDR1 SGDLS, CDR2 YYNGEE. CDR3 size: 16 residues. The V and J ends lost 4 bases and 4 bases respectively, with 21 bases between them. The CDR3 nucleotides read TGTGCCAGCAGCCCCTTTAGGTCTGGGACCCAGTACGAGCAGTACTTC. Its protein product is CASSPFRSGTQYEQYF.

The CDR3 coding sequence is TGTGCCAGCAGCCAAGATGACAACACTGAAGCTTTCTTT. Its protein product is CASSQDDNTEAFF. V usage is TRBV3-1 and J usage is TRBJ1-1; the D is unclear. V was shortened by 0 bases and J by 2 bases, with 4 bases between the two germline ends. Germline CDR1 and CDR2: LGHDT and YNNKEL (reference sequence). The CDR3 consists of 13 residues.

The CDR3 reads CASSLRRQTWDVEAFF. The CDR3 DNA reads TGTGCCAGCAGCCTTCGGAGACAAACATGGGACGTTGAAGCTTTCTTT. The chain links TRBV7-2 to TRBJ1-1, with D maybe TRBD1 (5 bases). The CDR3 runs to 16 residues. Trimming cost V 5 bases and J 7 bases, with 23 bases left between them. Germline CDR1 reads SGHTA; CDR2 reads FQGNSA.

A few counts support this clonotype. This chain connects TRBV29-1 to TRBJ2-7, with TRBD1 as a possible D gene (5 bases). Trimming cost V 4 bases and J 7 bases, with 14 bases left between them. CDR3 size: 12 residues. The germline V gene encodes CDR1 SQVTM and CDR2 ANQGSEA. DNA of the CDR3: TGCAGCGTTGGTCTAGGGGCGGTTGAGCAGTACTTC. Translated: CSVGLGAVEQYF.

This clonotype was found many times. The CDR3 nucleotides are TGTGCCAGCAGCTCCCTGCGGGCAGGGACCTACGAGCAGTACTTC. Protein sequence: CASSSLRAGTYEQYF. V usage is TRBV11-2 and J usage is TRBJ2-7, with D tentatively TRBD1 or TRBD2 (5 bases each). Germline V lookup: CDR1 SGHAT, CDR2 FQNNGV. There are 15 residues in the CDR3. The V end lost 4 bases, the J end lost 2 bases, and 15 bases lay between the germline ends. Together with reference TRBV11-2 and TRBJ2-7, the CDR3 gives the full variable domain: EAGVAQSPRYKIIEKRQSVAFWCNPISGHATLYWYQQILGQGPKLLIQFQNNGVVDDSQLPKDRFSAERLKGVDSTLKIQPAKLEDSAVYLCASSSLRAGTYEQYFGPGTRLTVT.

This clonotype appeared many times. This chain connects TRBV2 to TRBJ1-2; D is ambiguous. The CDR3 is 14 residues long. Germline V CDR1 and CDR2: SNHLY, FYNNEI. The V end was cut by 0 bases, the J end by 4 bases, with 9 bases between. The CDR3: CASSEAGEGYGYTF. The CDR3 DNA reads TGTGCCAGCAGTGAAGCGGGAGAGGGCTATGGCTACACCTTC. Based on the CDR3 plus reference TRBV2 and TRBJ1-2, the full variable domain is EPEVTQTPSHQVTQMGQEVILRCVPISNHLYFYWYRQILGQKVEFLVSFYNNEISEKSEIFDDQFSVERPDGSNFTLKIRSTKLEDSAMYFCASSEAGEGYGYTFGSGTRLTVV.

Remarks on this clonotype: This clone may be a read error of a much larger clone one base away. This likely comes from a read error, as the CDR3 has no conserved phenylalanine or tryptophan at its end. V usage is TRBV7-9 and J usage is TRBJ1-2, with D perhaps TRBD1 (5 bases). CDR1 is SEHNR and CDR2 is FQNEAQ in the germline V gene (reference sequence). Trimming shortened V by 0 bases and J by 5 bases, and 10 bases separated the two germline ends. This CDR3 is 14 amino acids long. The CDR3 reads CASSLAAGLYGYTV. The CDR3 DNA reads as TGTGCCAGCAGCTTAGCTGCAGGGCTATATGGCTACACCGTC.